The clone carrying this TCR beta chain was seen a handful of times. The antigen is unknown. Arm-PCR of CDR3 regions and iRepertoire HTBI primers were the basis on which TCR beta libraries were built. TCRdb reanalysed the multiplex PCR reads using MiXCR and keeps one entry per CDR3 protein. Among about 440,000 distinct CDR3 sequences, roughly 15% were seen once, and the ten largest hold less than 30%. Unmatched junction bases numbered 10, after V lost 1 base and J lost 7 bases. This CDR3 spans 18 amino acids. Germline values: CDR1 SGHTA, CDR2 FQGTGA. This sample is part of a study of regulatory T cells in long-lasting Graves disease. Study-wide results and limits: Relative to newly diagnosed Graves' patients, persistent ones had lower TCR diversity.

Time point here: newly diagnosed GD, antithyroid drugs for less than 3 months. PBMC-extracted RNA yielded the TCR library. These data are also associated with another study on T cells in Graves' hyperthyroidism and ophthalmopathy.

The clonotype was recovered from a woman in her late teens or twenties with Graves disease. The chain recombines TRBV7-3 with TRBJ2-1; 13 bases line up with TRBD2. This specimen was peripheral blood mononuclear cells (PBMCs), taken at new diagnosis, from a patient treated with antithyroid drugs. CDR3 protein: CASSLKGGTSGKGNEQFF. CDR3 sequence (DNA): TGTGCCAGCAGCTTAAAAGGGGGGACTAGCGGGAAGGGGAATGAGCAGTTCTTC. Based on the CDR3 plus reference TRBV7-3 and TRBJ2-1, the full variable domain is GAGVSQTPSNKVTEKGKYVELRCDPISGHTALYWYRQSLGQGPEFLIYFQGTGAADDSGLPNDRFFAVRPEGSVSTLKIQRTERGDSAVYLCASSLKGGTSGKGNEQFFGPGTRLTVL.